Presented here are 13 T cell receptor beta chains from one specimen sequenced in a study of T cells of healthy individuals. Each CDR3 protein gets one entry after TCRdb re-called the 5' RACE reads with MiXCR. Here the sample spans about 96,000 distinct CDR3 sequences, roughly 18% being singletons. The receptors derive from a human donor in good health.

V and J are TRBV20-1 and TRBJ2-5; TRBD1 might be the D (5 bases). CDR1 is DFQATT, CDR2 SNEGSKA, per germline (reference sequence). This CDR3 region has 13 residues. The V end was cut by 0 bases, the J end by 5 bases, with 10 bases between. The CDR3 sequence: CSARDPGMETQYF. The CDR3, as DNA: TGCAGTGCTAGAGACCCAGGGATGGAGACCCAGTACTTC.

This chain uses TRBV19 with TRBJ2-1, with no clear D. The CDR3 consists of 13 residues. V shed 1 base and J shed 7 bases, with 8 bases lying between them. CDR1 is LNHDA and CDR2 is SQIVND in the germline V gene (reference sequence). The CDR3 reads CASSIVGWNEQFF. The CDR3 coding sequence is TGTGCCAGTAGTATAGTTGGCTGGAATGAGCAGTTCTTC.

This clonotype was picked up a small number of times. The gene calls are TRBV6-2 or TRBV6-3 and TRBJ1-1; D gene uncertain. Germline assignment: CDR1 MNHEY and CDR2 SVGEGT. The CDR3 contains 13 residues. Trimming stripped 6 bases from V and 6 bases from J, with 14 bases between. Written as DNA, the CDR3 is TGTGCCAGCAGCCCCTGGGCGGGATCTGAAGCTTTCTTT. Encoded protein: CASSPWAGSEAFF.

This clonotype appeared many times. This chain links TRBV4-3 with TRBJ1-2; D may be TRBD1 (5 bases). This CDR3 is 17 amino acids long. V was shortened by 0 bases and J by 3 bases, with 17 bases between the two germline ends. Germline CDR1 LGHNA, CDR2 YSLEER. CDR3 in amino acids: CASSQEGRSGPDYGYTF. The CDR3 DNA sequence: TGCGCCAGCAGCCAAGAGGGGCGGTCCGGGCCTGACTATGGCTACACCTTC.

CDR3 amino acids: CASSATASGAISTDTQYF. The CDR3 DNA sequence: TGTGCCAGCAGCGCAACGGCTAGCGGGGCGATTTCCACAGATACGCAGTATTTT. The rearrangement uses TRBV6-5 and TRBJ2-3; 9 bases map to TRBD2. The CDR3 is 18 residues long. Trimming at V came to 6 bases and at J to 2 bases, leaving 15 bases not matched to a gene. Germline assignment: CDR1 MNHEY and CDR2 SVGAGI.

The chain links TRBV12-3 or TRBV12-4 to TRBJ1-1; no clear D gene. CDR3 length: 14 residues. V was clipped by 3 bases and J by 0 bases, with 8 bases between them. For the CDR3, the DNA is TGTGCCAGCAGTTTCACAGAAGTGAACACTGAAGCTTTCTTT. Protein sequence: CASSFTEVNTEAFF.

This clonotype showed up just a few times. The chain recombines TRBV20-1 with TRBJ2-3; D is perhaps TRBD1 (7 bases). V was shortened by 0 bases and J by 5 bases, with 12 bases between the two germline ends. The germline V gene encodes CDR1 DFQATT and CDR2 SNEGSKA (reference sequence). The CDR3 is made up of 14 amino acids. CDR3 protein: CSARDRRGQDTQYF. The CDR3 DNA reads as TGCAGTGCTAGAGATCGGAGGGGGCAAGATACGCAGTATTTT.

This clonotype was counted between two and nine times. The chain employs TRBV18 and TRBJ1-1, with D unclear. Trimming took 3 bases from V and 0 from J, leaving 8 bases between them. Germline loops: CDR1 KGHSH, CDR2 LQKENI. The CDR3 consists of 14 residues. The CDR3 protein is CASSPSGMNTEAFF. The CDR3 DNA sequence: TGTGCCAGCTCACCGTCGGGGATGAACACTGAAGCTTTCTTT.

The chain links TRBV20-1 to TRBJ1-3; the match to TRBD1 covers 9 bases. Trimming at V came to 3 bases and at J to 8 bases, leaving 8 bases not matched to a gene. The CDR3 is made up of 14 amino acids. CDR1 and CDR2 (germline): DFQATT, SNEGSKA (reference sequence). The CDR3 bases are TGCAGTGCTAGTCGTGGGACAGGGTTGTACACCATATATTTT. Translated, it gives CSASRGTGLYTIYF.

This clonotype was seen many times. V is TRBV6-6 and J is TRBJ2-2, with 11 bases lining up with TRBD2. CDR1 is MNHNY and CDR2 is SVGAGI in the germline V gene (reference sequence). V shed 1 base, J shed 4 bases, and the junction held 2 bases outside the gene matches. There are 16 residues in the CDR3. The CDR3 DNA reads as TGTGCCAGCAGTTACTTCCTAGCGGGGGGCACCGGGGAGCTGTTTTTT. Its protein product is CASSYFLAGGTGELFF.

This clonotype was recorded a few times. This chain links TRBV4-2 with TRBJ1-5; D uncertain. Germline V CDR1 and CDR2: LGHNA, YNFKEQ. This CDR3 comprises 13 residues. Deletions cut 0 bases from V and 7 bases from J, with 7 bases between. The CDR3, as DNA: TGTGCCAGCAGCCAAGATTCGGGACAGCCCCAGCATTTT. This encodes CASSQDSGQPQHF.

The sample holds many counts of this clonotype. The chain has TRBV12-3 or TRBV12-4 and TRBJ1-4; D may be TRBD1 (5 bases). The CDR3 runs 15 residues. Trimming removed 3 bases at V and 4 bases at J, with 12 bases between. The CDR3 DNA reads TGTGCCAGCAGTTTTGGGCCGGGGGATAATGAAAAACTGTTTTTT. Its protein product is CASSFGPGDNEKLFF.

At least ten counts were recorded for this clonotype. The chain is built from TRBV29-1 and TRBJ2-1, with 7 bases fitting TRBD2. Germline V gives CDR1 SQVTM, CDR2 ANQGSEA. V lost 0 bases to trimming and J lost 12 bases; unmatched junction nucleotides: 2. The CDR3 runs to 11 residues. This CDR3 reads CSVEEGGGQFF. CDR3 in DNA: TGCAGCGTTGAAGAGGGGGGGGGGCAGTTCTTC.